A selection of T cell receptor beta chains follows, all from one sample in a study of human T cells and chemical hapten exposure. Each CDR3 protein gets one entry after TCRdb re-called the RACE reads with MiXCR. The sample includes under 300,000 distinct CDR3 sequences, roughly 8.9% seen only once; the top ten take approximately 2.2%. This specimen was whole blood, taken in connection with sensitization to the hapten diphenylcyclopropenone (DPC). These receptors were collected from a woman in her forties with alopecia areata. Some clones in this sample may be carry-over from other donors' samples. Each CDR3 is given with its conserved first and last residue. D genes are given only for firm matches. Only part of the rows carry a size: once, few, many, or a class if the clone is expanded.

>.|TRBJ2-5|TRBV10-3|TRBD1
TGTGCCATCGGGACAGGGGAAGAGACCCAGTACTTC
CAIGTGEETQYF
>.|TRBJ2-5|TRBV6-1|.
TGTGCCAGCCTCGATTACGTAAAAGAGACCCAGTACTTC
CASLDYVKETQYF
>.|TRBJ2-2|TRBV3-1|.
TGTGCCAGCAGCCAACGGTATAAGGGGCTAATGTTGGCCGGGGAGCTGTTTTTT
CASSQRYKGLMLAGELFF
>.|TRBJ1-1|TRBV12-2|.
TGTGCAAGTCGCTCAGGACGGCGTGAAGCTTTCTTT
CASRSGRREAFF
>.|TRBJ2-3|TRBV20-1|TRBD2
TGCAGTGCTAGTGTTCTAGCGGGAGGGTCAGATACGCAGTATTTT
CSASVLAGGSDTQYF
>many|TRBJ2-7|TRBV7-2|.
TGTGCCAGCAGCTTAGCGCCGGGCCTCAACTACGAGCAGTACTTC
CASSLAPGLNYEQYF
>many|TRBJ2-3|TRBV24-1|.
TGTGCCACCAGCCTGGGGACAGATACGCAGTATTTT
CATSLGTDTQYF
>.|TRBJ1-2|TRBV20-1|.
TGCAGTGCTACAATCCTCCCCCACTATGGCTACACCTTC
CSATILPHYGYTF
>many|TRBJ1-2|TRBV28|TRBD1
TGTGCCAGCAGCCTGGACAGGGTGGGCTATGGCTACACCTTC
CASSLDRVGYGYTF
>.|TRBJ2-1|TRBV6-2/TRBV6-3|.
TGTGCCAGCAGCCCCATCGGGAGAGGGTCCTACAATGAGCAGTTCTTC
CASSPIGRGSYNEQFF
>many|TRBJ2-7|TRBV7-2|.
TGTGCCAGCAGCGTGGGCAGGTCCGGGCACGAGCAGTACTTC
CASSVGRSGHEQYF
>few|TRBJ1-1|TRBV20-1|TRBD1
TGCAGTGCCACCGACAGGGCCTCCCAAGCTTTCTTT
CSATDRASQAFF
>many|TRBJ2-1|TRBV29-1|.
TGCAGCGTTGATGAGTTAGGGAACTACAATGAGCAGTTCTTC
CSVDELGNYNEQFF
>.|TRBJ1-1|TRBV12-3/TRBV12-4|TRBD1
TGTGCCAGCAGCCCTTACGGACAGGGGAACACTGAAGCTTTCTTT
CASSPYGQGNTEAFF
>few|TRBJ2-3|TRBV7-7|.
TGTGCTAGCAGCTTAGCGCAATCCAACGGGAACACAGATACGCAGTATTTT
CASSLAQSNGNTDTQYF
>few|TRBJ1-5|TRBV28|.
TGTGCCAGCAGCCCGCGGACCGTCTTAGAGAAGCCCCAGCATTTT
CASSPRTVLEKPQHF
>.|TRBJ1-4|TRBV6-5|.
TGTGCCACCGGTCCCCTTGGCGCTAATGAAAAACTGTTTTTT
CATGPLGANEKLFF
>few|TRBJ1-2|TRBV28|.
TGTGCCAGCAGTTCCAGACGGAACTATGGCTACACCTTC
CASSSRRNYGYTF
>.|TRBJ1-5|TRBV28|TRBD1
TGTGCCAGCAGTTTAGTGGGACAGGGGATCGGGAACAATCAGCCCCAGCATTTT
CASSLVGQGIGNNQPQHF
>many|TRBJ2-1|TRBV12-3/TRBV12-4|TRBD2
TGTGCCAGCAGCGCCGGGACTAGCGGGGGCAATGAGCAGTTCTTC
CASSAGTSGGNEQFF
>.|TRBJ2-1|TRBV29-1|.
TGCAGCGTTGTTCCCCACGATAACAATGAGCAGTTCTTC
CSVVPHDNNEQFF
>.|TRBJ2-2|TRBV7-3|.
TGTGCCAGCACCGGGACACTGAACACCGGGGAGCTGTTTTTT
CASTGTLNTGELFF
>few|TRBJ1-5|TRBV4-3|.
TGCGCCAGCAGCCAAGAAATCGGGGCAAGGCAGCCCCAGCATTTT
CASSQEIGARQPQHF
>many|TRBJ2-3|TRBV2|TRBD2
TGTGCCAGCAGTAGAAGCGGGAGGGCCCTCGGGACAGATACGCAGTATTTT
CASSRSGRALGTDTQYF
>.|TRBJ1-1|TRBV7-2|TRBD1
TGTGCCAGCAGCCCCGGGACAGGGACCATGAACACTGAAGCTTTCTTT
CASSPGTGTMNTEAFF
>.|TRBJ2-7|TRBV5-1|TRBD1
TGCGCCAGCAGCAGGGACAGGGTAATCGAGCAGTACTTC
CASSRDRVIEQYF
>many|TRBJ2-1|TRBV7-3|TRBD2
TGTGCCAGCAGCGGTACTAGCGGGGACTACAATGAGCAGTTCTTC
CASSGTSGDYNEQFF
>few|TRBJ1-5|TRBV12-3/TRBV12-4|.
TGTGCCAGCAGTTCAGCTAGCAATCAGCCCCAGCATTTT
CASSSASNQPQHF
>.|TRBJ2-1|TRBV7-9|.
TGTGCCAGCAGCCTGGGCCAGGAGCAGTTCTTC
CASSLGQEQFF
>many|TRBJ1-3|TRBV7-8|.
TGTGCCAGCAGCTTAGTCGGAGTCTCTGGAAACACCATATATTTT
CASSLVGVSGNTIYF
>few|TRBJ2-7|TRBV14|.
TGTGCCAGCAGCCAAGACCTAGTTTTCGGGCAGTACTTC
CASSQDLVFGQYF
>few|TRBJ2-7|TRBV6-2/TRBV6-3|.
TGTGCCAGCAGTTACGGGGGTATCGGGGACCCCTACGAGCAGTACTTC
CASSYGGIGDPYEQYF
>few|TRBJ1-2|TRBV12-3/TRBV12-4|.
TGTGCCAGCAGTTTAATCCATGGATATGGCTACACCTTC
CASSLIHGYGYTF
>many|TRBJ2-7|TRBV20-1|.
TGCAGTGCCTCTGACGGGGATGGGGGCGAGCAGTACTTC
CSASDGDGGEQYF
>.|TRBJ2-5|TRBV18|.
TGTGCCAGCTCACCATCAGACCAAGAGACCCAGTACTTC
CASSPSDQETQYF
>.|TRBJ2-3|TRBV5-4|.
TGTGCCAGCAGCGGAGCTGGGAGTCAGGAGATCACAGATACGCAGTATTTT
CASSGAGSQEITDTQYF
>.|TRBJ2-1|TRBV4-2|.
TGTGCCAGCAGCCAAGGGCAAGAAGCCTACAATGAGCAGTTCTTC
CASSQGQEAYNEQFF
>.|TRBJ1-2|TRBV11-2|TRBD1
TGTGCCAGCGTTCAGGGGGCGCAGGGCTACACCTTC
CASVQGAQGYTF
>many|TRBJ2-3|TRBV7-8|TRBD1
TGTGCCAGCAGCTTCCTAAACAGGGGATACGGCACAGATACGCAGTATTTT
CASSFLNRGYGTDTQYF
>few|TRBJ2-1|TRBV21-1|.
TGTGCCAGCAGCCCTCGGACTAGAAAGTACAATGAGCAGTTCTTC
CASSPRTRKYNEQFF
>few|TRBJ2-5|TRBV18|.
TGTGCCAGCTCCGGGGGAAGCCAAGAGACCCAGTACTTC
CASSGGSQETQYF
>.|TRBJ1-1|TRBV12-3/TRBV12-4|.
TGTGCCAGCAGTCTCGACCAGGGTAACACTGAAGCTTTCTTT
CASSLDQGNTEAFF
>few|TRBJ1-6|TRBV7-2|.
TGTGCCAGCAGCCCCAGAGTGGGGATGGGTTCACCCCTCCACTTT
CASSPRVGMGSPLHF
>many|TRBJ1-2|TRBV28|.
TGTGCCAGCAGTTTAATGGCAGAGTTGTATGGCTACACCTTC
CASSLMAELYGYTF
>.|TRBJ2-7|TRBV4-3|TRBD1
TGCGCCAGCAGCCAAGATCTCGTTGGGACAGGATCCTACGAGCAGTACTTC
CASSQDLVGTGSYEQYF
>many|TRBJ2-5|TRBV6-6|.
TGTGCCAGCAACTCGGGGGACCAAGAGACCCAGTACTTC
CASNSGDQETQYF
>many|TRBJ2-3|TRBV4-3|.
TGCGCCAGCAGCCAAGATCCCGGGGTGCGCACAGATACGCAGTATTTT
CASSQDPGVRTDTQYF
>many|TRBJ2-2|TRBV29-1|TRBD2
TGCAGCGTTCGCAGCGGGAGCGTCTCCGGGGAGCTGTTTTTT
CSVRSGSVSGELFF
>few|TRBJ1-6|TRBV5-1|TRBD1
TGCGCCAGCAGCTTATCAGGGGGTAATTCACCCCTCCACTTT
CASSLSGGNSPLHF
>.|TRBJ2-1|TRBV27|TRBD2
TGTGCCACCGCTAGCGGGAGGGAAAGCAATGAGCAGTTCTTC
CATASGRESNEQFF
>few|TRBJ2-1|TRBV12-3/TRBV12-4|TRBD2
TGTGCCAGCAGTTACTCCCCTAGCGGGATTGACAATGAGCAGTTCTTC
CASSYSPSGIDNEQFF
>many|TRBJ1-1|TRBV12-3/TRBV12-4|.
TGTGCCAGCAGTTTAACAGGGTACACTGAAGCTTTCTTT
CASSLTGYTEAFF
>few|TRBJ2-2|TRBV29-1|.
TGCAGCGTTGAAGATGGGACCCTGAACACCGGGGAGCTGTTTTTT
CSVEDGTLNTGELFF
>many|TRBJ2-3|TRBV7-8|.
TGTGCCAGCAGCCCTCAGAGTACGCAGTATTTT
CASSPQSTQYF
>few|TRBJ1-1|TRBV5-1|.
TGCGCCAGCAGCCCCGAGGGGGATCGGTACACTGAAGCTTTCTTT
CASSPEGDRYTEAFF
>.|TRBJ2-7|TRBV20-1|TRBD2
TGCAGTGCTAGAGGGACTAGCGGGAGGATCTACGAGCAGTACTTC
CSARGTSGRIYEQYF
>many|TRBJ1-6|TRBV5-4|.
TGTGCCAGCAGCCGCCGGTCCGGTTCCGGGGGTTCACCCCTCCACTTT
CASSRRSGSGGSPLHF
>many|TRBJ1-2|TRBV9|.
TGTGCCAGCAGCGTAGGATATGGCTACACCTTC
CASSVGYGYTF
>.|TRBJ2-1|TRBV5-1|TRBD1
TGCGCCAGCAGCTCCGGACAGGGGATTGTCAATGAGCAGTTCTTC
CASSSGQGIVNEQFF
>.|TRBJ2-7|TRBV3-1|TRBD2
TGTGCCAGCAGCCTAGGGGCTAGCGGGAGTCTATCCTACGAGCAGTACTTC
CASSLGASGSLSYEQYF